This is a list of T cell receptor beta chains from one sample in a study of Ad26.COV2.S vaccination and SARS-CoV-2 variants. Some clones are missing from TCRdb's copy, which holds only in-frame ones; the method was immunoSEQ multiplex PCR. Among around 270,000 clones, around 88% were seen once, and the ten largest hold under 3%. The input for sequencing was peripheral blood, taken in a trial of Ad26.COV2.S vaccine versus placebo. The receptor set was obtained from a person between 18 and 65 years old who received the Ad26.COV2.S COVID-19 vaccine or a placebo. Each CDR3 is given with its conserved first and last residue. Each record gives: CDR3 length, V gene, clone size, J gene, D gene, CDR3 DNA, CDR3 protein. D genes are given only for firm matches. Size is stated for part of the rows, as once, few or many counts, or as a class when the clone is expanded.

cdr3_length: 16; v_call: TRBV6-1; clone_size: NA; j_call: TRBJ2-1; d_call: NA; cdr3_nt: TGTGCCAGCAGTGGACCACTCCTGAGCTCCTACAATGAGCAGTTCTTC; cdr3_aa: CASSGPLLSSYNEQFF
cdr3_length: 17; v_call: TRBV5-6; clone_size: NA; j_call: TRBJ1-2; d_call: TRBD1; cdr3_nt: TGTGCCAGCAGCTCATCCGGGACAGTCCTATTAAACTATGGCTACACCTTC; cdr3_aa: CASSSSGTVLLNYGYTF
cdr3_length: 16; v_call: TRBV9; clone_size: NA; j_call: TRBJ2-3; d_call: NA; cdr3_nt: TGTGCCAGCAGCCCACCGGGGGTAAGGGTAACAGATACGCAGTATTTT; cdr3_aa: CASSPPGVRVTDTQYF
cdr3_length: 13; v_call: TRBV19; clone_size: NA; j_call: TRBJ1-5; d_call: NA; cdr3_nt: TGTGCCAGTAGTACATTCAGCAATCAGCCCCAGCATTTT; cdr3_aa: CASSTFSNQPQHF
cdr3_length: 15; v_call: TRBV25-1; clone_size: NA; j_call: TRBJ1-5; d_call: NA; cdr3_nt: TGTGCCAGCAGTGAGAGCACAGGGCTAAATCAGCCCCAGCATTTT; cdr3_aa: CASSESTGLNQPQHF
cdr3_length: 16; v_call: TRBV3-1/TRBV3-2; clone_size: NA; j_call: TRBJ2-2; d_call: TRBD1; cdr3_nt: TGTGCCAGCAGCCTTGACAGGGGTACGAACACCGGGGAGCTGTTTTTT; cdr3_aa: CASSLDRGTNTGELFF
cdr3_length: 16; v_call: TRBV19; clone_size: NA; j_call: TRBJ2-3; d_call: NA; cdr3_nt: TGTGCCAGTAGTATAAGGAGGGGACACAACACAGATACGCAGTATTTT; cdr3_aa: CASSIRRGHNTDTQYF
cdr3_length: 17; v_call: TRBV14; clone_size: NA; j_call: TRBJ1-4; d_call: NA; cdr3_nt: TGTGCCAGCAGCCACCCCGAACCAGTTGCAACTAATGAAAAACTGTTTTTT; cdr3_aa: CASSHPEPVATNEKLFF
cdr3_length: 15; v_call: TRBV9; clone_size: NA; j_call: TRBJ2-3; d_call: NA; cdr3_nt: TGTGCCAGCAGCGTAGGGGGAGGAAGGGGAGATACGCAGTATTTT; cdr3_aa: CASSVGGGRGDTQYF
cdr3_length: 14; v_call: TRBV27; clone_size: few; j_call: TRBJ1-5; d_call: NA; cdr3_nt: TGTGCCAGCAGTTTAAGGCCGGCCTCGGGGCCCCAGCATTTT; cdr3_aa: CASSLRPASGPQHF
cdr3_length: 14; v_call: TRBV7-9; clone_size: NA; j_call: TRBJ1-2; d_call: TRBD1; cdr3_nt: TGTGCCAGCAGCTTAGGGAGACAGGGGAATGGCTACACCTTC; cdr3_aa: CASSLGRQGNGYTF
cdr3_length: 14; v_call: TRBV3-1/TRBV3-2; clone_size: NA; j_call: TRBJ2-1; d_call: TRBD2; cdr3_nt: TGTGCCAGCAGCCAAGCAGGGACTACCGGACGCGAATTCTTC; cdr3_aa: CASSQAGTTGREFF
cdr3_length: 13; v_call: TRBV10-3; clone_size: NA; j_call: TRBJ1-1; d_call: NA; cdr3_nt: TGTGCCATTGCACAGGGCTCAGGGACTGAAGCTTTCTTT; cdr3_aa: CAIAQGSGTEAFF
cdr3_length: 15; v_call: TRBV11-1; clone_size: NA; j_call: TRBJ2-1; d_call: TRBD1; cdr3_nt: TGTGCCAGCAGCTTAGACAGGGGGGCCTACAATGAGCAGTTCTTC; cdr3_aa: CASSLDRGAYNEQFF
cdr3_length: 14; v_call: TRBV7-2; clone_size: NA; j_call: TRBJ1-2; d_call: NA; cdr3_nt: TGTGCCAGCAGTTCGCCGGGGGCCGGGCTAGGCTACACCTTC; cdr3_aa: CASSSPGAGLGYTF
cdr3_length: 11; v_call: TRBV7-3; clone_size: once; j_call: TRBJ2-1; d_call: NA; cdr3_nt: TGTGCCAGCAGCTCGCAGAATGAGCAGTTCTTC; cdr3_aa: CASSSQNEQFF
cdr3_length: 16; v_call: TRBV3-1/TRBV3-2; clone_size: NA; j_call: TRBJ1-1; d_call: TRBD1; cdr3_nt: TGTGCCAGCAGCCTAGGGACAGGGAACCTGAACACTGAAGCTTTCTTT; cdr3_aa: CASSLGTGNLNTEAFF
cdr3_length: 15; v_call: TRBV7-9; clone_size: NA; j_call: TRBJ1-2; d_call: NA; cdr3_nt: TGTGCCAGCAGCTTAGGGCAGGCACCTTCGTCTGGCTACACCTTC; cdr3_aa: CASSLGQAPSSGYTF
cdr3_length: 16; v_call: TRBV19; clone_size: NA; j_call: TRBJ1-5; d_call: NA; cdr3_nt: TGTGCCAGTAGCATATATGGGGGGTATAGCAATCAGCCCCAGCATTTT; cdr3_aa: CASSIYGGYSNQPQHF
cdr3_length: 12; v_call: TRBV27; clone_size: NA; j_call: TRBJ1-1; d_call: NA; cdr3_nt: TGTGCCAGTTGGAGACAGGCGACCGGAGCTTTCTTT; cdr3_aa: CASWRQATGAFF
cdr3_length: 15; v_call: TRBV14; clone_size: NA; j_call: TRBJ2-1; d_call: TRBD2; cdr3_nt: TGTGCCAGCAGCCAGAGACTAGCGTTGTACAATGAGCAGTTCTTC; cdr3_aa: CASSQRLALYNEQFF
cdr3_length: 15; v_call: TRBV19; clone_size: NA; j_call: TRBJ1-2; d_call: TRBD1; cdr3_nt: TGTGCCAGTAGCCCGGGGACAGCCTCTAACTATGGCTACACCTTC; cdr3_aa: CASSPGTASNYGYTF
cdr3_length: 15; v_call: TRBV2; clone_size: NA; j_call: TRBJ1-6; d_call: TRBD1; cdr3_nt: TGTGCCAGCAGTCGACAGGGTTCCTATAATTCACCCCTCCACTTT; cdr3_aa: CASSRQGSYNSPLHF
cdr3_length: 15; v_call: TRBV6-5; clone_size: NA; j_call: TRBJ1-5; d_call: NA; cdr3_nt: TGTGCCAGCAGTCTAGGGGGGCAGGGAGGTCAGCCCCAGCATTTT; cdr3_aa: CASSLGGQGGQPQHF
cdr3_length: 18; v_call: TRBV3-1/TRBV3-2; clone_size: NA; j_call: TRBJ1-1; d_call: NA; cdr3_nt: TGTGCCAGCAGCCAAGAAGGAATGAGGGGATTGATGAACACTGAAGCTTTCTTT; cdr3_aa: CASSQEGMRGLMNTEAFF
cdr3_length: 16; v_call: TRBV27; clone_size: NA; j_call: TRBJ2-1; d_call: NA; cdr3_nt: TGTGCCAGCAGTTCGGCGGCTTTTGGCTCCTACAATGAGCAGTTCTTC; cdr3_aa: CASSSAAFGSYNEQFF
cdr3_length: 11; v_call: TRBV6-5; clone_size: few; j_call: TRBJ2-3; d_call: NA; cdr3_nt: TGTGCCAGCACCAACGGGGATACGCAGTATTTT; cdr3_aa: CASTNGDTQYF
cdr3_length: 12; v_call: TRBV9; clone_size: NA; j_call: TRBJ1-2; d_call: TRBD1; cdr3_nt: TGTGCCAGCAGCGTGCCCACAGGGGGGCACACCTTC; cdr3_aa: CASSVPTGGHTF
cdr3_length: 15; v_call: TRBV3-1/TRBV3-2; clone_size: once; j_call: TRBJ1-3; d_call: NA; cdr3_nt: TGTGCCAGCAGCCAAGGGGGGGCCTCTGGAAACACCATATATTTT; cdr3_aa: CASSQGGASGNTIYF
cdr3_length: 14; v_call: TRBV11-2; clone_size: NA; j_call: TRBJ2-1; d_call: TRBD2; cdr3_nt: TGTGCCAGCAGCTTTGGTGCGGGAGCCTATGAGCAGTTCTTC; cdr3_aa: CASSFGAGAYEQFF
cdr3_length: 18; v_call: TRBV30; clone_size: once; j_call: TRBJ2-6; d_call: TRBD2; cdr3_nt: TGTGCCTGGAGGGGACTAGCGGGAGGGCCCGGGGGGGCCAACGTCCTGACTTTC; cdr3_aa: CAWRGLAGGPGGANVLTF
cdr3_length: 13; v_call: TRBV18; clone_size: NA; j_call: TRBJ2-3; d_call: NA; cdr3_nt: TGTGCCAGCTCACCACGGGGTGGAGATACGCAGTATTTT; cdr3_aa: CASSPRGGDTQYF
cdr3_length: 15; v_call: TRBV18; clone_size: NA; j_call: TRBJ2-1; d_call: TRBD2; cdr3_nt: TGTGCCAGCTCCCCCGCTAGCGGGGTCTACAATGAGCAGTTCTTC; cdr3_aa: CASSPASGVYNEQFF
cdr3_length: 15; v_call: TRBV6-1; clone_size: NA; j_call: TRBJ1-5; d_call: NA; cdr3_nt: TGTGCCAGCAGTGAACTTCCTCGTGGCAATCAGCCCCAGCATTTT; cdr3_aa: CASSELPRGNQPQHF
cdr3_length: 19; v_call: TRBV7-9; clone_size: NA; j_call: TRBJ2-6; d_call: NA; cdr3_nt: TGTGCCAGCAGCTTCGGGGGACTGGGACGGGATTCTGGGGCCAACGTCCTGACTTTC; cdr3_aa: CASSFGGLGRDSGANVLTF
cdr3_length: 16; v_call: TRBV6-1; clone_size: once; j_call: TRBJ2-5; d_call: TRBD2; cdr3_nt: TGTGCCAGCAGTGACCCTAGCGGGAGTGGGCAAGAGACCCAGTACTTC; cdr3_aa: CASSDPSGSGQETQYF
cdr3_length: 14; v_call: TRBV11-3; clone_size: NA; j_call: TRBJ2-1; d_call: NA; cdr3_nt: TGTGCCAGCAGCTTGGGTTCTAGCAGTAATGAGCAGTTCTTC; cdr3_aa: CASSLGSSSNEQFF
cdr3_length: 17; v_call: TRBV11-2; clone_size: NA; j_call: TRBJ2-4; d_call: NA; cdr3_nt: TGTGCCAGCAGCCGCGGTGGGCTAGCGAGAAACAAAAACATTCAGTACTTC; cdr3_aa: CASSRGGLARNKNIQYF
cdr3_length: 14; v_call: TRBV19; clone_size: NA; j_call: TRBJ2-1; d_call: TRBD1; cdr3_nt: TGTGCCACCAACAGGGGGCTATCCGCCGATGAGCAGTTCTTC; cdr3_aa: CATNRGLSADEQFF
cdr3_length: 15; v_call: TRBV6-5; clone_size: NA; j_call: TRBJ1-1; d_call: NA; cdr3_nt: TGTGCCAGCAGCCAAAGTCCGTTGGCGAACACTGAAGCTTTCTTT; cdr3_aa: CASSQSPLANTEAFF
cdr3_length: 13; v_call: TRBV9; clone_size: NA; j_call: TRBJ2-2; d_call: NA; cdr3_nt: TGTGCCAGCAGCGGTAGCGTTTCCGGGGAGCTGTTTTTT; cdr3_aa: CASSGSVSGELFF
cdr3_length: 15; v_call: TRBV7-2; clone_size: NA; j_call: TRBJ1-2; d_call: NA; cdr3_nt: TGTGCCAGCAGTAACACAGGGTCGACCAGCTATGGCTACACCTTC; cdr3_aa: CASSNTGSTSYGYTF
cdr3_length: 14; v_call: TRBV7-2; clone_size: few; j_call: TRBJ1-3; d_call: NA; cdr3_nt: TGTGCCAGCAGCTTAGGGAGTCAGGGTTCCCTCATATATTTT; cdr3_aa: CASSLGSQGSLIYF
cdr3_length: 14; v_call: TRBV27; clone_size: NA; j_call: TRBJ1-5; d_call: NA; cdr3_nt: TGTGCCAGCAGTCGGTCGTATAGCAATCAGCCCCAGCATTTT; cdr3_aa: CASSRSYSNQPQHF
cdr3_length: 13; v_call: TRBV4-3; clone_size: NA; j_call: TRBJ2-4; d_call: TRBD1; cdr3_nt: TGCGCCAGCAGCCCCAGGACAGGCGACATTCAGTACTTC; cdr3_aa: CASSPRTGDIQYF
cdr3_length: 14; v_call: TRBV30; clone_size: NA; j_call: TRBJ2-3; d_call: TRBD2; cdr3_nt: TGTGCCTGGGGTAGAGGACTAGCGGGAGATACGCAGTATTTT; cdr3_aa: CAWGRGLAGDTQYF
cdr3_length: 13; v_call: TRBV6-2/TRBV6-3; clone_size: NA; j_call: TRBJ1-2; d_call: NA; cdr3_nt: TGTGCCAGCAGCCACGGACAGCGAGATGGCTACACCTTC; cdr3_aa: CASSHGQRDGYTF
cdr3_length: 16; v_call: TRBV15; clone_size: NA; j_call: TRBJ2-7; d_call: NA; cdr3_nt: TGTGCCACCAGCAGAGTGGCATGGGGTGAGACCTACGAGCAGTACTTC; cdr3_aa: CATSRVAWGETYEQYF